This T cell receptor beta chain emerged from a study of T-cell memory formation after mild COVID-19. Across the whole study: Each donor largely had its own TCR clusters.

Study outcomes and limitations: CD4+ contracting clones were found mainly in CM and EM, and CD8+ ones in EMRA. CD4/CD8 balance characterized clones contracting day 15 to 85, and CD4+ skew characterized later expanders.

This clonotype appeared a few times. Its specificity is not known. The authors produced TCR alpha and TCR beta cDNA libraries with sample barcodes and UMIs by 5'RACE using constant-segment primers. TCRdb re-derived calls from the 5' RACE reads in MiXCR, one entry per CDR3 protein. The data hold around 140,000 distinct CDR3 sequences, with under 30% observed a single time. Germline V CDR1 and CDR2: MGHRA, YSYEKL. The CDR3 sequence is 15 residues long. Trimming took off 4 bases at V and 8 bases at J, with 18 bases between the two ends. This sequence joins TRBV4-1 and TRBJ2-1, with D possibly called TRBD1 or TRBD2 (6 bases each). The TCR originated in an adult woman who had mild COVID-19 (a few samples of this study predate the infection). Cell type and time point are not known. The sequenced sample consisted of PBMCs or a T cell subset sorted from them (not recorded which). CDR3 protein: CASSRTVSGTDEQFF. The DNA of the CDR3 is TGCGCCAGCAGCCGGACAGTTTCGGGGACTGATGAGCAGTTCTTC.